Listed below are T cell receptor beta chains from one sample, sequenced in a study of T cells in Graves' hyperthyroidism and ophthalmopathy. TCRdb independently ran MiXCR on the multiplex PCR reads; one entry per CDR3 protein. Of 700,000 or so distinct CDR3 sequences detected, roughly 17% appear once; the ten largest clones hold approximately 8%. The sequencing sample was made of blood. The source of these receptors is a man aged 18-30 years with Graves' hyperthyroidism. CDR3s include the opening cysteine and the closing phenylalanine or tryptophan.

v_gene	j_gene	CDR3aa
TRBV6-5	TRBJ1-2	CASSYSRQLTNYGYTF
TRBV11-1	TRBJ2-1	CASSLEAAGGYNEQFF
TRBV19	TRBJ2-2	CASSHTGGELFF
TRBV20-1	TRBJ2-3	CSARARLAGDTDTQYF
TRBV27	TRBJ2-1	CASSLVGHSSYNEQFF
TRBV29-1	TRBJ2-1	CSVEAGPGENEQFF
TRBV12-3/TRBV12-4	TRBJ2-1	CASSARESSYNEQFF
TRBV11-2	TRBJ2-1	CASSLVVAGGFIEQFF
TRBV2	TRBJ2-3	CASSDESSTSTDTQYF
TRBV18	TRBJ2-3	CASSRGPVADTQYF
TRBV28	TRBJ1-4	CASSSSGAMETNEKLFF
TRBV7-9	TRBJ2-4	CASSPPHRAGAKNIQYF
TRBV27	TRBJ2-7	CASKLSGGREQYF
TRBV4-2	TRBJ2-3	CASSQPSGGDTQYF
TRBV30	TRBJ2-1	CAWSDVAGDLEQFF
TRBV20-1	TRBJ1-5	CSARSGTGFQPQHF
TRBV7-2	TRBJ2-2	CASSLDRDSSGELFF
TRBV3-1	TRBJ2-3	CASSQAKDLAQDTQYF
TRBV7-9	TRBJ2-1	CASSLVVLVNEQFF
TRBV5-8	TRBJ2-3	CASSTRALAGTDTQYF
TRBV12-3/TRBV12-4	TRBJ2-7	CASSSRTFTYEQYF
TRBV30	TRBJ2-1	CAWSLHNEQFF
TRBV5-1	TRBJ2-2	CASSLNRGGDTGELFF
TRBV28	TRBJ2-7	CASRGSYEQYF
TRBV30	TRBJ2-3	CAWSFSGRETDTQYF
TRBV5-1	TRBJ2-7	CASSPAGTGGYEQYF
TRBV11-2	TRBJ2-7	CASSLVGQGLYEQYF
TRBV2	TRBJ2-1	CASSATRQSIF
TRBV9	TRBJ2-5	CASSAGLQETQYF
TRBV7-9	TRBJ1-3	CASQGTELSGNTIYF
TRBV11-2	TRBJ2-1	CASQGVEQFF
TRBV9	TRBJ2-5	CASSVATGVWKTQYF
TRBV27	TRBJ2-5	CASSLMRRELGQETQYF
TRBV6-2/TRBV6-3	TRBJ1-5	CASRAGTDNQPQHF
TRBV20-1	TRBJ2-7	CSARGSGLAGGTEPYEQYF
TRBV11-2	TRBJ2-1	CASSLETGGWDEQFF
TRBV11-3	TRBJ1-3	CATGHTSSGNTIYF
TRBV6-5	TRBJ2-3	CASSSGAGVWNTQYF
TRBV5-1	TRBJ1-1	CASSLNAEAFF
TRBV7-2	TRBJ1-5	CASSFAGTSNQPQHF
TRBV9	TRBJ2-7	CASSSGTSPPDEQYF